This record looks at one T cell receptor beta chain sequence and its context. The junction had 19 bases not matched to a gene; V was cut back by 1 base and J by 2 bases. The CDR3 consists of 21 residues. CDR1 and CDR2 (germline): SGHVS, FNYEAQ. As processed by the authors: It was from reference gene primer amplification that nucleated cell counts were estimated. Profiled with immunoSEQ multiplex PCR; TCRdb holds only in-frame clones, not every one. That table gives V, J and clone size, and the DNA gave D and trimming. The data show about 100,000 clones, 75% to 90% seen once. This entry comes from a study of blood T cell repertoires in COVID-19. Overall study context: Researchers got acute and convalescent COVID-19 samples from the United States, Italy and Spain. PBMCs, B-cell-depleted T cells, or T cells provided the cDNA or gDNA that made up the material.

The origin of this receptor is a man aged 55 to 69 with acute or convalescent COVID-19. This chain uses TRBV7-6 with TRBJ1-3; 8 bases align to TRBD1. Sample: peripheral blood. CDR3 nucleotide sequence: TGTGCCAGCAGCTTAGGAGGCAAAGCCGGACAGGGTCGGGGCCCTGGAAACACCATATATTTT. Translated: CASSLGGKAGQGRGPGNTIYF.